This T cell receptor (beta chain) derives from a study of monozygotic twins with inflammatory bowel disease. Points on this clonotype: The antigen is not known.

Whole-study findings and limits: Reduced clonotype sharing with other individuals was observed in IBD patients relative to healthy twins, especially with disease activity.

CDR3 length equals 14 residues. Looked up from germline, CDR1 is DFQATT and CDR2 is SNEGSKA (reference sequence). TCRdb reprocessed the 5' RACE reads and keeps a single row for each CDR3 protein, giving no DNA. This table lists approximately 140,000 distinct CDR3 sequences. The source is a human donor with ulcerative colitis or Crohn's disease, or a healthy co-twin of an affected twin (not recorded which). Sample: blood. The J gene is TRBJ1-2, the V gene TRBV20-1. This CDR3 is CSARVQGLNYGYTF.